What follows are 26 T cell receptor beta chains derived from one specimen sequenced in a study of T cell responses to AZD1222 COVID-19 vaccine (dated by TCRdb to the early 2020s). The time point label corresponds to: baseline before first vaccination. Libraries were constructed by the immunoSEQ multiplex PCR assay. What TCRdb holds here is the immuneACCESS table cut down to in-frame rearrangements. Part of the clones is not present; checked against another copy, under half of the missing clones reflect an unresolved V gene, and the others are unexplained. Across this sample there are under 100,000 clones, with over 70% seen only once. The ten top clones hold 16% of the sample. This specimen consisted of peripheral blood, obtained on day 0 of AZD1222 vaccination. The origin of the receptors is an adult in good health.

The chain couples TRBV5-1 to TRBJ2-3, with 8 bases fitting TRBD1. Germline CDR1 SGHRS, CDR2 YFSETQ. CDR3 length: 15 amino acids. Trimming cost V 2 bases and J 2 bases; bases outside gene matches: 4. The CDR3: CASSLRTGNTDTQYF. The DNA of the CDR3 is TGCGCCAGCAGCTTACGGACAGGGAACACAGATACGCAGTATTTT.

The chain joins TRBV5-1 to TRBJ1-1; D gene unclear. Germline V gene sequence: CDR1 SGHRS, CDR2 YFSETQ. V was trimmed by 0 bases and J by 6 bases, leaving 12 bases between them. CDR3 size: 14 residues. The CDR3, as DNA: TGCGCCAGCAGCTTGGCCATCGGCGTCCCTGAAGCTTTCTTT. Translated, it gives CASSLAIGVPEAFF.

The V gene is TRBV18, the J gene TRBJ2-2, with TRBD1 matching over 9 bases. CDR3 length: 16 amino acids. Germline V CDR1 and CDR2: KGHSH, LQKENI. The V segment lost 0 bases and the J segment 2 bases; nucleotides outside the gene matches: 1. CDR3 coding DNA: TGTGCCAGCTCACCACCGGGACAGGGAAACACCGGGGAGCTGTTTTTT. It encodes CASSPPGQGNTGELFF.

The chain has TRBV12-3 or TRBV12-4 and TRBJ1-5, with D unresolved. This CDR3 contains 13 residues. Trimming removed 8 bases from V and 5 bases from J, with 13 bases in between. This CDR3 is CASGRGPDQPQHF. The CDR3 nucleotides are TGTGCCAGCGGTCGCGGACCCGATCAGCCCCAGCATTTT.

The chain has TRBV19 and TRBJ1-2; 11 positions agree with TRBD1. With V trimmed by 4 bases and J by 1 base, 2 bases remained unmatched. The CDR3 covers 15 residues. Germline CDR1 is LNHDA and CDR2 is SQIVND (reference sequence). The CDR3 reads CASSTDRGLNYGYTF. CDR3 DNA: TGTGCCAGTAGTACGGACAGGGGGCTTAACTATGGCTACACCTTC.

The chain couples TRBV10-3 to TRBJ2-7, with D possibly being TRBD1 (6 bases). The V end was cut by 9 bases, the J end by 0 bases, with 12 bases between. The CDR3 runs to 13 residues. In germline, CDR1 is ENHRY, CDR2 SYGVKD. CDR3 sequence: CAMRKDSSYEQYF. In DNA, the CDR3 is TGTGCCATGAGAAAGGACAGCTCCTACGAGCAGTACTTC.

This rearrangement joins TRBV5-1 to TRBJ1-4, with 8 bases aligning to TRBD1. V gave up 4 bases and J gave up 6 bases; unmatched junction bases: 5. Germline V lookup: CDR1 SGHRS, CDR2 YFSETQ. CDR3 length: 14 amino acids. The CDR3 coding sequence is TGCGCCAGCAGCCCGGGACAGGAAGATGAAAAACTGTTTTTT. As protein: CASSPGQEDEKLFF. Drawing the rest from reference TRBV5-1 and TRBJ1-4, the complete variable domain is KAGVTQTPRYLIKTRGQQVTLSCSPISGHRSVSWYQQTPGQGLQFLFEYFSETQRNKGNFPGRFSGRQFSNSRSEMNVSTLELGDSALYLCASSPGQEDEKLFFGSGTQLSVL.

The gene calls are TRBV6-6 and TRBJ2-1, with 9 bases lining up with TRBD2. CDR3 length: 15 amino acids. With 2 bases clipped from V and 6 bases from J, the junction kept 5 bases outside the gene matches. Germline CDR1 and CDR2: MNHNY and SVGAGI (reference sequence). The DNA for the CDR3 is TGTGCCAGCAGTTACGGCAGCGGGAGGCGCAATGAGCAGTTCTTC. Protein product: CASSYGSGRRNEQFF.

The chain has TRBV5-5 and TRBJ1-1, with 7 bases identical to TRBD1. V lost 4 bases to trimming and J lost 7 bases; unmatched junction nucleotides: 7. The CDR3 length is 13 residues. The germline CDR1 and CDR2 sequences are SGHKS and YYEKEE (reference sequence). CDR3 sequence reads: CASSLTGDREAFF. Here the CDR3 DNA reads TGTGCCAGCAGCCTCACAGGGGACCGTGAAGCTTTCTTT.

The J gene is TRBJ2-7, the V gene TRBV18; D is perhaps TRBD1 or TRBD2 (7 bases each). This CDR3 region has 21 residues. V lost 2 bases and J lost 1, with 30 bases in between. Germline V CDR1 and CDR2: KGHSH, LQKENI. The CDR3, as DNA: TGTGCCAGCTCACCAGCCAGGGGACAGCAGGTCGTACTGGGAGGGTCCTACGAGCAGTACTTC. Translating it yields CASSPARGQQVVLGGSYEQYF.

V usage is TRBV28 and J usage is TRBJ2-7, with TRBD2 matching over 7 bases. Germline V CDR1 and CDR2: MDHEN, SYDVKM. After removal of 7 bases from V and 2 bases from J, the junction contained 5 bases not matched to a gene. The CDR3 extends over 13 amino acids. CDR3 sequence reads: CASTLGLTYEQYF. CDR3 bases: TGTGCCAGCACCCTGGGACTAACCTACGAGCAGTACTTC.

The chain is built from TRBV5-4 and TRBJ2-5; 8 nucleotides match TRBD2. J gave up 5 bases and V 0 bases, and 3 bases lay outside the gene matches. The CDR3 runs 14 residues. The germline V gene encodes CDR1 SGHNT and CDR2 YYREEE (reference sequence). This CDR3 is CASSLEREWETQYF. CDR3 sequence (DNA): TGTGCCAGCAGCTTGGAGCGGGAGTGGGAGACCCAGTACTTC. Filled out from reference TRBV5-4 and TRBJ2-5, the complete variable domain reads ETGVTQSPTHLIKTRGQQVTLRCSSQSGHNTVSWYQQALGQGPQFIFQYYREEENGRGNFPPRFSGLQFPNYSSELNVNALELDDSALYLCASSLEREWETQYFGPGTRLLVL.

J is TRBJ1-4 and V is TRBV6-5; D not certain. Germline lookup yields CDR1 MNHEY and CDR2 SVGAGI. This CDR3 comprises 14 residues. Trimming removed 6 bases at V and 0 bases at J, with 8 bases between. The CDR3 nucleotides read TGTGCCAGCAGGGGAGGATCAACTAATGAAAAACTGTTTTTT. It codes for CASRGGSTNEKLFF.

A few counts support this clone. The genes are TRBV6-2 or TRBV6-3 and TRBJ1-1; D not certain. Germline V gene sequence: CDR1 MNHEY, CDR2 SVGEGT. The V end lost 4 bases, the J end lost 4 bases, and 13 bases lay between the germline ends. The CDR3 loop spans 14 amino acids. The CDR3 nucleotides are TGTGCCAGCAGTTGGGAGCCCTCCGGCACTGAAGCTTTCTTT. This encodes CASSWEPSGTEAFF.

This chain links TRBV5-8 with TRBJ2-3, with a weak D call TRBD1 (5 bases). V was clipped by 3 bases and J by 2 bases, with 10 bases between them. Germline V gives CDR1 SGHTS, CDR2 YDEGEE. This CDR3 region has 14 residues. The CDR3 spells CASSSRVATDTQYF. The DNA of the CDR3 is TGTGCCAGCAGCTCCAGGGTTGCCACAGATACGCAGTATTTT.

This clone was observed a single time. The chain employs TRBV11-2 and TRBJ2-3, with 9 bases that match TRBD1. This CDR3 spans 16 amino acids. The junction had 10 bases not matched to a gene; V was cut back by 5 bases and J by 4 bases. Germline assignment: CDR1 SGHAT and CDR2 FQNNGV. The CDR3 loop is CASSQGQGFSSDTQYF. DNA of the CDR3: TGTGCCAGCAGCCAGGGACAGGGTTTCTCGTCAGATACGCAGTATTTT.

The chain joins TRBV7-2 to TRBJ1-3; D not certain. Germline V gene data show CDR1 as SGHTA and CDR2 as FQGNSA. The CDR3 has 14 residues. V lost 5 bases to trimming and J lost 0 bases, with 8 bases between them. This chain's CDR3 is CASSRPSSGNTIYF. The CDR3 DNA sequence: TGTGCCAGCAGCAGGCCTAGCTCTGGAAACACCATATATTTT.

The chain links TRBV29-1 to TRBJ2-1; 14 positions agree with TRBD2. The CDR3 totals 18 residues. Germline assignment: CDR1 SQVTM and CDR2 ANQGSEA. V was pared by 7 bases and J by 0 bases, with 11 bases of the junction left unmatched. The CDR3 spells CSAKGLAGGESSYNEQFF. CDR3 nucleotides: TGCAGCGCCAAAGGACTAGCGGGAGGAGAGAGCTCCTACAATGAGCAGTTCTTC.

The chain is built from TRBV2 and TRBJ2-3; D is ambiguous. Germline V CDR1 and CDR2: SNHLY, FYNNEI. This CDR3 comprises 14 residues. V gave up 7 bases and J gave up 0 bases, with 11 bases separating them. CDR3 DNA: TGTGCCAGCAACTCGGGTCCTAGCACAGATACGCAGTATTTT. This sequence encodes CASNSGPSTDTQYF.

The rearrangement links TRBV5-5 to TRBJ2-3; TRBD1 matches 7 bases. The V gene end was trimmed by 5 bases and the J gene end by 0 bases; junction bases not matched to a gene: 9. The germline gives CDR1 SGHKS, CDR2 YYEKEE (reference sequence). The length of the CDR3 is 16 residues. In DNA form, the CDR3 reads TGTGCCAGCAGTTATGGGACAGCCTCTAGCACAGATACGCAGTATTTT. Its protein product is CASSYGTASSTDTQYF.

This clone was picked up one time. The chain uses TRBV19 and TRBJ1-6; 12 bases map to TRBD1. The V and J ends lost 5 bases and 14 bases, in that order; junction bases with no gene match: 13. The germline gives CDR1 LNHDA, CDR2 SQIVND (reference sequence). CDR3 length equals 16 residues. This CDR3 is CASSLRPGTGGLALHF. DNA of the CDR3: TGTGCCAGTAGTCTACGACCCGGGACAGGGGGCTTAGCCCTCCACTTT.

This chain connects TRBV18 to TRBJ2-1; 7 nucleotides agree with TRBD2. V shed 5 bases, J shed 2 bases, and the junction held 12 bases outside the gene matches. The germline V gene has CDR1 KGHSH and CDR2 LQKENI. The CDR3 is made up of 17 amino acids. CDR3 sequence (DNA): TGTGCCAGCTCATCACAGAGACCGGGAGGCCCCTACAATGAGCAGTTCTTC. As protein: CASSSQRPGGPYNEQFF.

The CDR3 sequence: CASSSSGRLDNEQFF. CDR3 coding DNA: TGTGCCAGCAGCTCCAGCGGGAGGCTCGACAATGAGCAGTTCTTC. The chain couples TRBV7-2 to TRBJ2-1, with 9 bases matching TRBD2. Trimming at V came to 4 bases and at J to 5 bases, leaving 6 bases not matched to a gene. The length of the CDR3 is 15 residues. Germline V CDR1 and CDR2: SGHTA, FQGNSA. The variable domain in full, completed from reference TRBV7-2 and TRBJ2-1, reads GAGVSQSPSNKVTEKGKDVELRCDPISGHTALYWYRQSLGQGLEFLIYFQGNSAPDKSGLPSDRFSAERTGGSVSTLTIQRTQQEDSAVYLCASSSSGRLDNEQFFGPGTRLTVL.

The V gene is TRBV25-1, the J gene TRBJ2-4; 9 nucleotides match TRBD1. Germline CDR1 is MGHDK and CDR2 is SYGVNS. This CDR3 has 14 residues. The V segment lost 4 bases and the J segment 5 bases; nucleotides outside the gene matches: 3. The chain's CDR3 is CASSGDRVQNIQYF. In DNA form, the CDR3 reads TGTGCCAGCAGTGGGGACAGGGTCCAAAACATTCAGTACTTC.

The V and J genes are TRBV28 and TRBJ2-3; 9 bases agree with TRBD1. Per germline, CDR1 MDHEN and CDR2 SYDVKM. Trimming removed 11 bases from V and 3 bases from J; junction bases left unmatched: 6. The CDR3 has 13 residues. In nucleotides, the CDR3 is TGTGCCTTACGGGGACAGGGTACAGATACGCAGTATTTT. Protein product: CALRGQGTDTQYF.

This rearrangement joins TRBV19 to TRBJ2-1; 11 bases line up with TRBD2. CDR1 LNHDA and CDR2 SQIVND come from the germline V gene (reference sequence). The CDR3 contains 15 residues. V lost 4 bases to trimming and J lost 5 bases; unmatched junction nucleotides: 4. The DNA for the CDR3 is TGTGCCAGTAGTAGCGCTAGCGGGAGGAACAATGAGCAGTTCTTC. Its protein is CASSSASGRNNEQFF.